Each of the 10 T cell receptor beta chains below was sequenced from the same sample in a study of cytomegalovirus exposure and HLA in healthy donors. PCR was performed using 60 Vbeta and 13 Jbeta primers. Profiling relied on immunoSEQ multiplex PCR, and the TCRdb table lists in-frame clones only, not all of them. The sample lists some 120,000 clones, more than 70% occurring once. The sequencing input was PBMCs. The source is a woman aged 25 to 39 in good health and CMV-seropositive.

The rearrangement joins TRBV5-1 to TRBJ2-1; 7 positions match TRBD1. In germline, CDR1 is SGHRS, CDR2 YFSETQ. This CDR3 is built from 15 residues. V was clipped by 0 bases and J by 6 bases; unmatched bases: 6. The CDR3 here is CASSLAQGIGNEQFF. The CDR3 DNA is TGCGCCAGCAGCTTGGCACAGGGGATAGGCAATGAGCAGTTCTTC. The full variable domain, completed using reference TRBV5-1 and TRBJ2-1, is KAGVTQTPRYLIKTRGQQVTLSCSPISGHRSVSWYQQTPGQGLQFLFEYFSETQRNKGNFPGRFSGRQFSNSRSEMNVSTLELGDSALYLCASSLAQGIGNEQFFGPGTRLTVL.

The chain joins TRBV5-1 to TRBJ2-6, with TRBD2 identical over 9 bases. Trimming took 4 bases from V and 0 from J; bases not matched to a gene: 5. The CDR3 totals 17 residues. Germline V gene lookup returns CDR1 SGHRS and CDR2 YFSETQ. The CDR3: CASSVLAGSSGANVLTF. The CDR3 DNA is TGCGCCAGCAGCGTTCTAGCGGGGAGCTCTGGGGCCAACGTCCTGACTTTC.

This rearrangement joins TRBV5-8 to TRBJ1-1; D is uncertain. This CDR3 has 13 amino acids. Germline loops: CDR1 SGHTS, CDR2 YDEGEE. Trimming took 1 base from V and 5 from J, leaving 9 bases between them. This chain's CDR3 is CASSLMGVTEAFF. As DNA, the CDR3 is TGTGCCAGCAGCTTGATGGGAGTAACTGAAGCTTTCTTT.

Only one count was recorded for this clone. A junction boundary mismatches the germline segment, possibly from a read error. In DNA form, the CDR3 reads TGTGCCCGCAGCTTAGGGGGGCCCCAGACTGTTGAAAAACTGTTTTTT. It yields the protein CARSLGGPQTVEKLFF. J is TRBJ1-4 and V is TRBV11-2, with a tentative D call TRBD1 (6 bases). The germline V gene encodes CDR1 SGHAT and CDR2 FQNNGV. The CDR3 covers 16 residues.

This clone appeared a single time. The rearrangement links TRBV5-1 to TRBJ2-7; D gene unclear. The CDR3 is 13 amino acids. Germline V gene data show CDR1 as SGHRS and CDR2 as YFSETQ. V dropped 0 bases and J dropped 6 bases, with 10 bases sitting between them. CDR3 sequence reads: CASSLATLAEQYF. The CDR3 DNA reads as TGCGCCAGCAGCTTGGCGACTTTAGCCGAGCAGTACTTC.

The gene calls are TRBV14 and TRBJ2-3; D perhaps matches TRBD2 (6 bases). Deletions cut 2 bases from V and 3 bases from J, with 12 bases between. The CDR3 totals 15 residues. The germline V gene encodes CDR1 SGHDN and CDR2 FVKESK. The CDR3, as DNA: TGTGCCAGCAGCCAACTTCGAGGGAGGACAGATACGCAGTATTTT. This sequence encodes CASSQLRGRTDTQYF.

The chain carries TRBV19 and TRBJ2-5, with 7 bases that match TRBD2. The V segment lost 6 bases and the J segment 1 base; nucleotides outside the gene matches: 8. The germline V gene has CDR1 LNHDA and CDR2 SQIVND (reference sequence). CDR3 length: 15 residues. The DNA for the CDR3 is TGTGCCAGTAGGACGACCTGGACTAGCCAAGAGACCCAGTACTTC. The encoded protein is CASRTTWTSQETQYF.

The rearrangement links TRBV30 to TRBJ2-3, with TRBD2 as a possible D gene (6 bases). Germline loops: CDR1 GTSNPN, CDR2 SVGIG (reference sequence). The V gene lost 5 bases and the J gene lost 3 bases, with 18 bases spanning the gap. The CDR3 is made up of 15 amino acids. DNA for the CDR3: TGTGCCTGGCGCGGGGCAGGGAGTGGAACAGATACGCAGTATTTT. Its protein product is CAWRGAGSGTDTQYF.

This chain joins TRBV29-1 and TRBJ1-4; D may be TRBD1 (6 bases). Germline V lookup: CDR1 SQVTM, CDR2 ANQGSEA. Trimming left V 7 bases short and J 6 bases short, with 18 bases between. This CDR3 has 14 amino acids. The CDR3 loop reads CSGGGGLGYEKLFF. CDR3 DNA: TGCAGCGGGGGGGGCGGCCTGGGCTATGAAAAACTGTTTTTT. The full variable domain, with the rest looked up from reference TRBV29-1 and TRBJ1-4, is SAVISQKPSRDICQRGTSLTIQCQVDSQVTMMFWYRQQPGQSLTLIATANQGSEATYESGFVIDKFPISRPNLTFSTLTVSNMSPEDSSIYLCSGGGGLGYEKLFFGSGTQLSVL.

V usage is TRBV6-1 and J usage is TRBJ1-1, with D hard to call. CDR1 and CDR2 (germline): MNHNS, SASEGT. Deletions cut 8 bases from V and 5 bases from J, with 15 bases between. The CDR3 spans 13 residues. The CDR3 protein is CASGRAESTEAFF. The CDR3 region has the DNA TGTGCCAGCGGGAGGGCCGAGAGTACTGAAGCTTTCTTT.